This paragraph reports one T cell receptor beta chain. Its antigen is currently unknown. This CDR3 region has 14 residues. The J segment lost 8 bases and the V segment lost 8 bases, leaving 9 bases of the junction unmatched. From germline, CDR1 is MNHNS and CDR2 SASEGT. In the sorted-subset replicate PCRs, 200 ng DNA, around 30,000 T cell genomes, was used. As originally analysed: Filtering differed, since immunoSEQ gave only junction sequences and no quality scores. Sequencing was performed with immunoSEQ multiplex PCR; in TCRdb, only in-frame clones are kept and a portion is missing. V, J and clone size are those of that table, while D and trimming were read from the DNA. Among 2 million to 2.5 million clones listed, 80% to 95% were seen once. This sample is part of a study of shared clonotypes between healthy human individuals. The study's findings and limits: Specimens sampled were limited to blood, with tissue repertoires likely differing.

The receptor comes from a man aged 18 to 30 in good health. Some clones in this sample may be carry-over from other donors' samples. Specimen: naive CD4+ T cells from PBMCs. The sample's subset: CD45RA+ positively selected. This chain uses TRBV6-1 with TRBJ2-2; 9 bases align to TRBD1. The CDR3 DNA reads as TGTGCCAGCGACCGGGACAGGGCAGCGGGGGAGCTGTTTTTT. It encodes CASDRDRAAGELFF.